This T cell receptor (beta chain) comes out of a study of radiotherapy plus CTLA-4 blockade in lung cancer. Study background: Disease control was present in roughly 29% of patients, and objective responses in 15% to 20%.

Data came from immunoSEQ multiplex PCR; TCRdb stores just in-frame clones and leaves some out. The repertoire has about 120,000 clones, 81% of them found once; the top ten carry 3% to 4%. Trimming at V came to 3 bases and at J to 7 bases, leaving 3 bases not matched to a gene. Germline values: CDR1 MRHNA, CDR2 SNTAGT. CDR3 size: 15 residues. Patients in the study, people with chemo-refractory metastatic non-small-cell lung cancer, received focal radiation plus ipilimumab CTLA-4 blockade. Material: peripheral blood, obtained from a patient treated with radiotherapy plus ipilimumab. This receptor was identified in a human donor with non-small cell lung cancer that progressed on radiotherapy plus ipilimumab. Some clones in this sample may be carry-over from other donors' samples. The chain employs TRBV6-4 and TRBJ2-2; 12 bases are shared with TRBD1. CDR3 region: CASSEGTGGSGELFF. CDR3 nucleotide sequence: TGTGCCAGCAGTGAGGGGACAGGGGGCAGCGGGGAGCTGTTTTTT.